This T cell receptor (beta chain) was captured in a study of CD8 T cells in ankylosing spondylitis. The junction had 5 bases not matched to a gene; V was cut back by 4 bases and J by 2 bases. This CDR3 has 14 residues. Germline loops: CDR1 LNHNV, CDR2 YYDKDF (reference sequence). One entry per CDR3 protein results from TCRdb running MiXCR on the 5' RACE reads. Seen here are 340,000 or so distinct CDR3 sequences, roughly 14% observed once, and the top ten hold 0.95% to 1.4%. Sequencing was carried out using blood, either unsorted or a sorted T cell fraction (not recorded which). This clonotype was obtained from a male donor with ankylosing spondylitis or in good health (not recorded which). The gene calls are TRBV15 and TRBJ2-7, with 7 nucleotides matching TRBD1. DNA of the CDR3: TGTGCCACCAGCAAGGGGGCCTTAACCTACGAGCAGTACTTC. It translates to CATSKGALTYEQYF.